This TCR beta chain was sequenced during a study of blood T cell repertoires in COVID-19. Study background: In each case, the material was cDNA or gDNA derived from T cells, B-cell-depleted T cells, or PBMCs.

The data were produced by immunoSEQ multiplex PCR, yet TCRdb's version contains in-frame clones alone and is incomplete. Among approximately 90,000 clones listed, almost 85% were seen once. This CDR3 spans 16 amino acids. Germline CDR1 SGHRS, CDR2 YFSETQ. V was trimmed by 0 bases and J by 2 bases, leaving 12 bases between them. Source material: peripheral blood. This sequence joins TRBV5-1 and TRBJ1-3; a weak D match, TRBD1 (5 bases). This receptor was identified in a woman of 80 years or more with acute or convalescent COVID-19. The CDR3 nucleotides read TGCGCCAGCAGCTTGGCCGTCGGGACTGCTGGAAACACCATATATTTT. Translation: CASSLAVGTAGNTIYF.